This T cell receptor beta chain was recovered during a study of neurological immune-mediated disorders. CDR3 length: 14 amino acids. Trimming left V 5 bases short and J 6 bases short, with 17 bases between. Germline assignment: CDR1 DFQATT and CDR2 SNEGSKA (reference sequence). The cDNA came from 5'RACE with 10-nucleotide random UMIs. MiXCR, applied by TCRdb to the 5' RACE reads, yields one record per CDR3 protein. The sample holds 66,000 or so distinct CDR3 sequences, around 3.7% seen once. This clonotype has ten or more counts. Its target is unknown. Study-wide findings and caveats: When repertoires were grouped phylogenetically, those of 18 of 34 multiple sclerosis patients fell into one related-CDR3 cluster, a possible signature.

The sequence was collected from a man in his forties with multiple sclerosis. The material sequenced was PBMCs. The chain joins TRBV20-1 to TRBJ2-1; D might be TRBD2 (5 bases). The CDR3 DNA sequence: TGCAGTGCTTCCCCGGGCCGGGGATCCAATGAGCAGTTCTTC. Protein: CSASPGRGSNEQFF.